The 3 T cell receptor beta chains below all came from one sample that was sequenced in a study of shared clonotypes between healthy human individuals. TCRdb's copy holds only in-frame clones and misses some; the assay was immunoSEQ multiplex PCR. Of 1.6 million or so clones in the sample, over 95% were seen once. Sequenced: naive CD4+ T cells sorted from blood. Indicated subset: CD45RA+ positively selected. These receptors came from a man aged 25-45 years in good health.

This chain uses TRBV7-9 with TRBJ2-7; D uncertain. The length of the CDR3 is 13 residues. V was shortened by 1 base and J by 3 bases, with 7 bases between the two germline ends. The V gene's germline CDR1 is SEHNR and CDR2 FQNEAQ (reference sequence). CDR3 nucleotides: TGTGCCAGCAGCTTAGGTCGAGTCTACGAGCAGTACTTC. Its translation is CASSLGRVYEQYF.

V and J are TRBV19 and TRBJ2-7, with D tentatively TRBD1 or TRBD2 (7 bases each). The CDR3 has 13 amino acids. Germline V gene sequence: CDR1 LNHDA, CDR2 SQIVND (reference sequence). Trimming left V 8 bases short and J 4 bases short, with 15 bases between. CDR3 DNA: TGTGCCAGTCGGGGAGGGGGCGTATACGAGCAGTACTTC. Amino acids: CASRGGGVYEQYF.

This chain links TRBV11-2 with TRBJ2-7; weak D call: TRBD2 (6 bases). The germline CDR1 and CDR2 sequences are SGHAT and FQNNGV. This CDR3 comprises 15 residues. Trimming took 0 bases from V and 4 from J, leaving 13 bases between them. The CDR3 nucleotides are TGTGCCAGCAGCTTAGATGGAACGGGAGCTTACGAGCAGTACTTC. This codes for CASSLDGTGAYEQYF.